The 2 T cell receptor beta chains listed next were all sequenced from one sample in a study of shared clonotypes between healthy human individuals. The data were produced by immunoSEQ multiplex PCR, yet TCRdb's version contains in-frame clones alone and is incomplete. In the table there are some 1 million clones, about 80% of which are singletons. Input material: memory CD4+ T cells sorted from blood. Subset defined: CD45RA-negative fraction. These TCRs come from a man aged 18 to 29 in good health.

The chain recombines TRBV5-1 with TRBJ2-5; D might be TRBD1 (7 bases). The CDR3 covers 15 residues. V lost 0 bases, J lost 5 bases, and 14 bases lay in between. The germline CDR1 and CDR2 sequences are SGHRS and YFSETQ. The chain's CDR3 is CASSLGGGGSETQYF. The CDR3 DNA reads TGCGCCAGCAGCTTGGGCGGAGGGGGCAGCGAGACCCAGTACTTC.

CDR3 in DNA: TGCGCCAGCAGCTTGGAGTCTAGCGGGGGTCCCTCCTACGAGCAGTACTTC. It encodes CASSLESSGGPSYEQYF. The chain joins TRBV5-1 to TRBJ2-7; TRBD2 matches at 10 bases. This CDR3 is 17 amino acids long. V trimming: 0 bases; J trimming: 0 bases; junction bases outside the gene matches: 6. CDR1 and CDR2 from the germline V gene are SGHRS and YFSETQ.